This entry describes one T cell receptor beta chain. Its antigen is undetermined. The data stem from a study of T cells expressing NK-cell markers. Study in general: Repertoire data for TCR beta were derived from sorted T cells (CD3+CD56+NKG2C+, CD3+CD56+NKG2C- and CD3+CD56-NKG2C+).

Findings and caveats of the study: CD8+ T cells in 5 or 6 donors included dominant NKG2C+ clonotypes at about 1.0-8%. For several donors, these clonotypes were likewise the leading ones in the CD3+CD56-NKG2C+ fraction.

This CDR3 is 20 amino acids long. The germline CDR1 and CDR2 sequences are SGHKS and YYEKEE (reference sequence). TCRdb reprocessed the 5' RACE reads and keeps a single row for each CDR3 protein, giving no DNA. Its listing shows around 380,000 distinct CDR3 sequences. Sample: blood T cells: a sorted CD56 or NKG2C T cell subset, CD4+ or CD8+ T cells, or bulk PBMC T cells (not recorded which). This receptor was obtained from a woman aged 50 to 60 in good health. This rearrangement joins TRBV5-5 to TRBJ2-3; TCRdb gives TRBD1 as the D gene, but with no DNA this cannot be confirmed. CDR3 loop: CASSLGVGAGGRSSTDTQYF.